A single sample gave rise to the 13 T cell receptor beta chains below, sequenced in a study of blood T cell repertoires in COVID-19 (dated by TCRdb to between 2020 and 2021). Library generation was performed with the immunoSEQ multiplex PCR assay. Sourced from immuneACCESS, this table was stored by TCRdb with only in-frame sequences that have V and J called. A share of the clones is absent; for the studies checked, an unresolved V gene accounts for under half, and the remainder has no known explanation. The sample table records approximately 290,000 clones; around nine tenths of these occur just once. The ten largest account for roughly 1.1% of the sample. The sample consisted of PBMCs or T cells enriched from blood (not recorded which). Receptors were obtained from a woman between 25 and 40 years old who had recovered from COVID-19.

V and J are TRBV28 and TRBJ1-6; 8 bases agree with TRBD1. Germline trimming cut 3 bases from V and 9 bases from J; bases unmatched to any gene: 4. The CDR3 has 14 residues. Germline V CDR1 and CDR2: MDHEN, SYDVKM. The CDR3 nucleotides read TGTGCCAGCAGTTTCATGACAGGGGTTTCACCCCTCCACTTT. It encodes CASSFMTGVSPLHF.

The V gene is TRBV9, the J gene TRBJ1-6, with D uncertain. This CDR3 contains 15 residues. Deletions cut 7 bases from V and 5 bases from J, with 16 bases between. Germline CDR1 and CDR2: SGDLS and YYNGEE. The CDR3 bases are TGTGCCAGCCGACAATCGGGATCTGATAATTCACCCCTCCACTTT. This encodes CASRQSGSDNSPLHF.

The gene calls are TRBV2 and TRBJ1-6, with TRBD1 as a possible D gene (5 bases). The CDR3 contains 17 residues. The germline V gene has CDR1 SNHLY and CDR2 FYNNEI. V shed 7 bases and J shed 2 bases, with 18 bases lying between them. CDR3 DNA sequence: TGTGCCAGCATGACGGGCGTGGGGGGGACCTATAATTCACCCCTCCACTTT. Translation gives CASMTGVGGTYNSPLHF.

The chain is built from TRBV7-6 and TRBJ1-5; a possible D gene is TRBD1 (5 bases). This CDR3 has 17 residues. Trimming shortened V by 3 bases and J by 0 bases, and 15 bases separated the two germline ends. Germline-derived CDR1 and CDR2 are SGHVS and FNYEAQ. CDR3 sequence reads: CASSLSTGEASNQPQHF. The CDR3 nucleotides are TGTGCCAGCAGCTTGAGTACAGGCGAGGCTAGCAATCAGCCCCAGCATTTT.

Remarks on this clone: A junction end diverges from the germline sequence, so it may reflect a read error. The gene calls are TRBV11-3 and TRBJ1-2; D ambiguous. Germline CDR1 is SGHNT and CDR2 is YENEEA. The CDR3 is 14 amino acids. In DNA, the CDR3 is TGTGCCAGCGCCGTCCTGAGGCGAAACTCTGGCTACACCTTC. The encoded protein is CASAVLRRNSGYTF.

This chain connects TRBV5-1 to TRBJ1-1, with D uncertain. The CDR3 consists of 12 residues. V was shortened by 0 bases and J by 4 bases, with 4 bases between the two germline ends. Germline values: CDR1 SGHRS, CDR2 YFSETQ. The CDR3 here is CASSLDRTEAFF. The CDR3 bases are TGCGCCAGCAGCTTGGATCGCACTGAAGCTTTCTTT.

The V gene is TRBV30, the J gene TRBJ2-3; D might be TRBD2 (6 bases). CDR3 length: 15 residues. The V gene's germline CDR1 is GTSNPN and CDR2 SVGIG (reference sequence). Trimming took 2 bases from V and 4 from J, leaving 16 bases between them. CDR3 region: CAWSRTSLGADTQYF. CDR3 DNA sequence: TGTGCCTGGAGTCGTACTAGCCTAGGGGCAGATACGCAGTATTTT.

The genes are TRBV15 and TRBJ2-7; TRBD1 is a possible D gene (5 bases). Trimming cost V 0 bases and J 5 bases, with 11 bases left between them. Per germline, CDR1 LNHNV and CDR2 YYDKDF (reference sequence). The CDR3 consists of 14 residues. DNA of the CDR3: TGTGCCACCAGCAGAGATCAGGACATGGACGAGCAGTACTTC. It yields the protein CATSRDQDMDEQYF.

This clone was counted between two and nine times. The V gene is TRBV10-2, the J gene TRBJ2-7; possibly TRBD2 for D (6 bases). The CDR3 length is 14 residues. The germline V and J ends were trimmed by 4 bases and 2 bases, with 12 bases remaining between them. From germline, CDR1 is WSHSY and CDR2 SAAADI. Here the CDR3 DNA reads TGCGCCAGCAGTGGGCAGGGAGGCCCCTACGAGCAGTACTTC. It is translated as CASSGQGGPYEQYF.

V usage is TRBV27 and J usage is TRBJ2-2; 12 bases map to TRBD2. Germline values: CDR1 MNHEY, CDR2 SMNVEV (reference sequence). Trimming took 2 bases from V and 0 from J; bases not matched to a gene: 1. This CDR3 is built from 17 residues. The CDR3 is CASSLRLAGANTGELFF. DNA for the CDR3: TGTGCCAGCAGTTTAAGACTAGCGGGAGCGAACACCGGGGAGCTGTTTTTT.

This chain links TRBV19 with TRBJ1-2, with 10 positions matching TRBD1. Germline CDR1 and CDR2: LNHDA and SQIVND (reference sequence). The CDR3 length is 12 residues. The V gene end was trimmed by 10 bases and the J gene end by 5 bases; junction bases not matched to a gene: 4. CDR3 in DNA: TGTGCCACCGCGGACAGGGGGTATGGCTACACCTTC. The encoded protein is CATADRGYGYTF. The complete variable domain, with remaining parts taken from reference TRBV19 and TRBJ1-2, reads DGGITQSPKYLFRKEGQNVTLSCEQNLNHDAMYWYRQDPGQGLRLIYYSQIVNDFQKGDIAEGYSVSREKKESFPLTVTSAQKNPTAFYLCATADRGYGYTFGSGTRLTVV.

This chain connects TRBV14 to TRBJ2-7, with 8 bases fitting TRBD2. The J segment lost 4 bases and the V segment lost 6 bases, leaving 8 bases of the junction unmatched. This CDR3 is built from 14 residues. Germline CDR1 is SGHDN and CDR2 is FVKESK. DNA of the CDR3: TGTGCCAGCAGTCTAAAACCGGGGGGGTACGAGCAGTACTTC. Amino acid sequence: CASSLKPGGYEQYF.

V gene TRBV5-6 combines with J gene TRBJ1-5, with 8 bases fitting TRBD1. Germline CDR1 SGHDT, CDR2 YYEEEE. This CDR3 has 14 residues. V dropped 2 bases and J dropped 7; count of bases not matched to a gene: 5. The CDR3 loop is CASSFTGGRQPQHF. The CDR3 DNA sequence: TGTGCCAGCAGCTTCACAGGGGGTCGACAGCCCCAGCATTTT.